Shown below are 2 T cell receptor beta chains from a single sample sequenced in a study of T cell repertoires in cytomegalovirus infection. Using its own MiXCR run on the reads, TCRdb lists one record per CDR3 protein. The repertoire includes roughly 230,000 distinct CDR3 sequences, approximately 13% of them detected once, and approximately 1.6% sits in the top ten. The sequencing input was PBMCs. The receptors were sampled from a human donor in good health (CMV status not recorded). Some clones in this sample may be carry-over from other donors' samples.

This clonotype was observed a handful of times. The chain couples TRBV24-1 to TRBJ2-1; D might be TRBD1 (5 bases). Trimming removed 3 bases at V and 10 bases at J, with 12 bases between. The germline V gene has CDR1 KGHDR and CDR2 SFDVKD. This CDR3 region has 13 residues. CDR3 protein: CATSDRPAGEQFF. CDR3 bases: TGTGCCACCAGTGATCGCCCAGCAGGGGAGCAGTTCTTC.

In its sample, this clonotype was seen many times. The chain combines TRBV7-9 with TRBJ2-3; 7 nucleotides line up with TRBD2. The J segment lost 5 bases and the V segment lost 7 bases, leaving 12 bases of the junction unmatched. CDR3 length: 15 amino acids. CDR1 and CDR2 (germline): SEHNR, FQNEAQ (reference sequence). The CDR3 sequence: CASTALGGAEDTQYF. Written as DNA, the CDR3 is TGTGCCAGCACGGCCCTGGGAGGGGCAGAAGATACGCAGTATTTT.